This T cell receptor beta chain was documented in a study of shared clonotypes between healthy human individuals. Study-level points and caveats: Estimated richness was generally greater in naive than memory subsets.

CDR1 and CDR2 from the germline V gene are SGHRS and YFSETQ. The V gene end was trimmed by 4 bases and the J gene end by 6 bases; junction bases not matched to a gene: 10. This CDR3 is 15 amino acids long. Remarks on this clone: Its antigen is unidentified.

CD45RA-negative memory and CD45RA+ naive subsets were split from the CD4+ cells. Some clones are missing from TCRdb's copy, which holds only in-frame ones; the method was immunoSEQ multiplex PCR. The data show nearly 1,000,000 clones, with 60% to 85% seen just once and 1.5% held by the top ten. The TCR sequence derives from a man aged 18 to 29 in good health. The rearrangement links TRBV5-1 to TRBJ1-2, with 9 bases matching TRBD1. Sample: memory CD4+ T cells sorted from blood. The subset here: CD45RA-negative fraction. In DNA, the CDR3 is TGCGCCAGCAGCCTTGGGATAGGACAGGGGAATGGCTACACCTTC. This translates into CASSLGIGQGNGYTF.